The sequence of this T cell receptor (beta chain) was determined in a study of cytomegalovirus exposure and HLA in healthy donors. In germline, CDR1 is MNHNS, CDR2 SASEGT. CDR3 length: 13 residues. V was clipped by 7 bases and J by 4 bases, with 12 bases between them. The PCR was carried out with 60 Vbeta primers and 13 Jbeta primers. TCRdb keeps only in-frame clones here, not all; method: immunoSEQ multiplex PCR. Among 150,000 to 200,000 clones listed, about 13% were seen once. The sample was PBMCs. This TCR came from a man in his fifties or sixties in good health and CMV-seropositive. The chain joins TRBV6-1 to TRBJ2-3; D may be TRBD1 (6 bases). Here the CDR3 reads CASNLQGSDTQYF. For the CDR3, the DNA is TGTGCCAGCAACTTGCAGGGGTCAGATACGCAGTATTTT.